This is a list of T cell receptor beta chains from one sample in a study of cytomegalovirus exposure and HLA in healthy donors. Only in-frame clones appear in the TCRdb table, and some are missing; sequencing was by immunoSEQ multiplex PCR. The sample records 280,000 or so clones, roughly 89% being singletons. Specimen: PBMCs. The receptors derive from a woman aged 18-29 years in good health and CMV-seronegative. CDR3s include the opening cysteine and the closing phenylalanine or tryptophan. The D gene is left open where the match is weak. Some rows mark clone size as missing; the rest say once, few, many or name a class of expanded clone.

abundance,v_gene,j_gene,d_gene,CDR3aa,CDR3nt
.,TRBV4-1,TRBJ1-2,.,CASSPVDYYGYTF,TGCGCCAGCTCGCCAGTCGACTACTATGGCTACACCTTC
.,TRBV18,TRBJ2-3,.,CASSPPVTDTQYF,TGTGCCAGCTCACCACCTGTAACAGATACGCAGTATTTT
.,TRBV9,TRBJ1-1,.,CASSTWNTEAFF,TGTGCCAGCAGCACATGGAACACTGAAGCTTTCTTT
.,TRBV2,TRBJ2-7,.,CASSVNVFYEQYF,TGTGCCAGCAGTGTAAACGTCTTCTACGAGCAGTACTTC
.,TRBV6-1,TRBJ1-2,.,CASKAGAPYGYTF,TGTGCCAGCAAGGCGGGGGCGCCCTATGGCTACACCTTC
.,TRBV27,TRBJ1-1,.,CASSSEGVANTEAFF,TGTGCCAGCAGTTCGGAAGGGGTGGCGAACACTGAAGCTTTCTTT
.,TRBV29-1,TRBJ1-1,.,CSVGFSGIEAFF,TGCAGCGTTGGTTTCTCGGGAATTGAAGCTTTCTTT
.,TRBV5-1,TRBJ2-7,TRBD2,CASSLGGSGGTLRDEQYF,TGCGCCAGCAGCTTGGGTGGTAGCGGGGGGACGCTGCGGGACGAGCAGTACTTC
few,TRBV9,TRBJ2-7,TRBD1,CASSSGQGPYEQYF,TGTGCCAGCAGCTCAGGACAGGGGCCCTACGAGCAGTACTTC
.,TRBV9,TRBJ2-7,.,CASSVGDNLLAYEQYF,TGTGCCAGCAGCGTAGGGGACAACCTACTAGCCTACGAGCAGTACTTC
.,TRBV5-1,TRBJ1-2,.,CASTPQGGSYGYTF,TGCGCCAGCACCCCCCAGGGAGGGTCCTATGGCTACACCTTC
.,TRBV12-5,TRBJ2-1,TRBD2,CASGLAGGRYNEQFF,TGTGCTAGTGGTTTGGCGGGGGGAAGATACAATGAGCAGTTCTTC
.,TRBV13,TRBJ1-3,.,CASSFFRGKDSGNTIYF,TGTGCCAGCAGCTTCTTCCGGGGGAAGGACTCTGGAAACACCATATATTTT
.,TRBV7-8,TRBJ1-5,.,CASSLVTGDWDRNQPQHF,TGTGCCAGCAGCTTAGTAACCGGGGATTGGGATCGCAATCAGCCCCAGCATTTT
.,TRBV5-1,TRBJ1-3,.,CASADLTGLAGNTIYF,TGCGCCAGCGCCGACCTCACAGGTCTAGCTGGAAACACCATATATTTT
.,TRBV27,TRBJ1-1,.,CASSSQNTEAFF,TGTGCCAGCAGTTCCCAGAACACTGAAGCTTTCTTT
.,TRBV19,TRBJ2-7,.,CASSIGGGSSYEQYF,TGTGCCAGTAGTATCGGAGGGGGCAGCTCCTACGAGCAGTACTTC
.,TRBV27,TRBJ2-2,.,CASSFGDFVGGYSNTGELFF,TGTGCCAGCAGTTTTGGGGACTTCGTAGGGGGCTACTCCAACACCGGGGAGCTGTTTTTT
once,TRBV10-3,TRBJ2-7,TRBD2,CAISAPGLAGPRRLGEQYF,TGTGCCATCAGTGCCCCGGGACTAGCGGGACCCCGACGACTGGGGGAGCAGTACTTC
once,TRBV19,TRBJ1-1,TRBD1,CASIPPGTGGNTEAFF,TGTGCCAGTATTCCCCCCGGGACAGGGGGTAACACTGAAGCTTTCTTT
.,TRBV7-9,TRBJ1-2,TRBD1,CASSPAAGQGAAYTF,TGTGCCAGCAGCCCCGCGGCGGGACAGGGGGCTGCCTACACCTTC
.,TRBV6-5,TRBJ1-2,TRBD1,CASSYAGTGVYGYTF,TGTGCCAGCAGTTACGCCGGGACAGGAGTCTATGGCTACACCTTC
.,TRBV2,TRBJ1-1,.,CASSEVKGVNTEAFF,TGTGCCAGCAGTGAAGTTAAAGGGGTGAACACTGAAGCTTTCTTT
.,TRBV5-8,TRBJ2-5,.,CASRMGGAPIGYF,TGTGCCAGCAGGATGGGGGGGGCGCCGATAGGGTACTTC
.,TRBV4-1,TRBJ1-1,.,CASSLMGGSGTEAFF,TGCGCCAGCAGCCTCATGGGGGGTTCGGGCACTGAAGCTTTCTTT
.,TRBV5-4,TRBJ2-5,.,CASSSGLDQETQYF,TGTGCCAGCAGCTCGGGACTGGACCAAGAGACCCAGTACTTC
.,TRBV7-2,TRBJ1-2,.,CASSLGGSVSRYTF,TGTGCCAGCAGCTTAGGAGGATCGGTCTCTCGCTACACCTTC
.,TRBV7-9,TRBJ1-1,.,CASSPQGNTEAFF,TGTGCCAGCAGCCCTCAGGGCAACACTGAAGCTTTCTTT
.,TRBV2,TRBJ2-7,.,CASGPRYEQYF,TGTGCCAGCGGTCCGCGCTACGAGCAGTACTTC
.,TRBV9,TRBJ2-1,TRBD2,CASSPRAGGNNEQFF,TGTGCCAGCAGCCCTCGTGCGGGGGGGAACAATGAGCAGTTCTTC
few,TRBV30,TRBJ2-7,.,CAWAKGIYEQYF,TGTGCCTGGGCCAAGGGGATTTACGAGCAGTACTTC
.,TRBV28,TRBJ1-1,.,CASRYQDIIMNTEAFF,TGTGCCAGCAGGTACCAGGACATCATCATGAACACTGAAGCTTTCTTT
.,TRBV5-1,TRBJ2-1,TRBD1,CASSLPGTDYNEQFF,TGCGCCAGCAGCTTGCCGGGGACAGACTACAATGAGCAGTTCTTC
few,TRBV27,TRBJ1-1,.,CASTRGGTEAFF,TGTGCCAGCACCCGGGGGGGGACTGAAGCTTTCTTT
.,TRBV13,TRBJ1-4,TRBD1,CASSSGTERGEKLFF,TGTGCCAGCAGCTCCGGGACAGAGAGAGGTGAAAAACTGTTTTTT
once,TRBV9,TRBJ1-3,.,CASSPRQVLSGNTIYF,TGTGCCAGCAGTCCTAGACAGGTCCTCTCTGGAAACACCATATATTTT
.,TRBV25-1,TRBJ1-2,.,CASSDRAPPPYGYTF,TGTGCCAGCAGTGACAGGGCCCCACCGCCCTATGGCTACACCTTC
.,TRBV5-1,TRBJ1-5,TRBD1,CASSLTGGFNQPQHF,TGCGCCAGCAGCTTGACAGGGGGCTTCAATCAGCCCCAGCATTTT
few,TRBV14,TRBJ1-4,TRBD1,CASSQLIQGAGEKLFF,TGTGCCAGCAGCCAACTGATACAGGGGGCGGGCGAAAAACTGTTTTTT
.,TRBV6-5,TRBJ2-2,.,CATLKTATGELFF,TGTGCCACCCTGAAGACAGCCACCGGGGAGCTGTTTTTT
.,TRBV7-9,TRBJ1-2,.,CASSLQSGSGYTF,TGTGCCAGCAGCTTGCAATCCGGGAGTGGCTACACCTTC
.,TRBV5-1,TRBJ1-1,.,CASSLFVTDTEAFF,TGCGCCAGCAGCTTGTTCGTAACGGACACTGAAGCTTTCTTT
few,TRBV10-3,TRBJ2-1,.,CAIIPRPGSMYRETYNEQFF,TGTGCCATCATCCCACGCCCGGGGAGTATGTACAGGGAGACCTACAATGAGCAGTTCTTC
.,TRBV19,TRBJ2-1,.,CASSITSFQETQFF,TGTGCCAGTAGTATAACTAGCTTCCAAGAGACCCAGTTCTTC
.,TRBV6-1,TRBJ1-1,.,CASSEIYTEAFF,TGTGCCAGCAGTGAAATCTACACTGAAGCTTTCTTT
.,TRBV6-5,TRBJ2-5,.,CASSYVRAGKETQYF,TGTGCCAGCAGTTACGTTCGGGCGGGGAAAGAGACCCAGTACTTC
.,TRBV18,TRBJ1-1,.,CASSPGLQNTEAFF,TGTGCCAGCTCACCGGGACTTCAGAACACTGAAGCTTTCTTT
.,TRBV19,TRBJ1-1,TRBD1,CASSTRQGMNTEAFF,TGTGCCAGTAGTACAAGACAGGGGATGAACACTGAAGCTTTCTTT
.,TRBV2,TRBJ2-3,TRBD2,CASSARLASAGDTQYF,TGTGCCAGCAGTGCCCGACTAGCGTCAGCCGGCGATACGCAGTATTTT
few,TRBV9,TRBJ1-4,.,CASSPDNTGNEKLFF,TGTGCCAGCAGCCCTGACAATACTGGTAATGAAAAACTGTTTTTT
.,TRBV19,TRBJ1-5,.,CASSIRNSNQPQHF,TGTGCCAGTAGTATCAGAAATAGCAATCAGCCCCAGCATTTT
few,TRBV12-5,TRBJ1-1,.,CASAPGNTEAFF,TGTGCTAGTGCACCCGGGAACACTGAAGCTTTCTTT
.,TRBV4-1,TRBJ1-1,TRBD1,CASSQGLTGGWTEAFF,TGCGCCAGCAGCCAGGGCCTCACAGGGGGCTGGACTGAAGCTTTCTTT
.,TRBV6-5,TRBJ2-5,.,CASTRGETQYF,TGTGCCAGCACTCGAGGGGAGACCCAGTACTTC
.,TRBV25-1,TRBJ2-1,TRBD2,CASEAGGPFYEQFF,TGTGCCAGTGAAGCGGGGGGGCCCTTCTATGAGCAGTTCTTC
.,TRBV4-2,TRBJ1-1,.,CASSRVGQEGTEAFF,TGTGCCAGCAGCCGTGTTGGGCAGGAGGGGACTGAAGCTTTCTTT
.,TRBV27,TRBJ2-7,.,CASSLIFGDMRYEQYF,TGTGCCAGCAGTTTGATTTTCGGGGACATGAGGTACGAGCAGTACTTC
.,TRBV7-9,TRBJ1-1,.,CSSSLSGMNTEAFF,TGTTCCAGCAGCTTATCAGGGATGAACACTGAAGCTTTCTTT
once,TRBV7-9,TRBJ2-7,.,CASSLGSLSYEQYF,TGTGCCAGCAGCTTAGGCAGTCTTTCCTACGAGCAGTACTTC
.,TRBV5-1,TRBJ1-1,.,CASSLAGDTEAFF,TGCGCCAGCAGCTTGGCCGGGGACACTGAAGCTTTCTTT